The 30 T cell receptor beta chains given below trace back to one sample, sequenced in a study of blood T cell repertoires in COVID-19. Data came from immunoSEQ multiplex PCR; TCRdb stores just in-frame clones and leaves some out. The sample yields over 300,000 clones, around 88% seen once. Sequences were obtained from peripheral blood. The receptor set was obtained from a woman aged 45-65 years with acute or convalescent COVID-19.

This chain uses TRBV6-5 with TRBJ1-2, with TRBD1 matching 9 bases. V shed 6 bases and J 8 bases; nucleotides not matched to a gene: 10. The CDR3 sequence is 14 residues long. Germline CDR1 and CDR2: MNHEY and SVGAGI. DNA for the CDR3: TGTGCCAGCAGGAAAACCGGGACAGGGCCCGGCTACACCTTC. This codes for CASRKTGTGPGYTF.

The chain couples TRBV5-1 to TRBJ1-2; no clear D. V was trimmed by 1 base and J by 2 bases, leaving 9 bases between them. Germline assignment: CDR1 SGHRS and CDR2 YFSETQ. There are 14 residues in the CDR3. CDR3 nucleotide sequence: TGCGCCAGCAGCTTGAACACAGTCAACTATGGCTACACCTTC. This sequence encodes CASSLNTVNYGYTF.

J is TRBJ2-5 and V is TRBV12-5, with a possible D match to TRBD2 (6 bases). Trimming shortened V by 4 bases and J by 5 bases, and 11 bases separated the two germline ends. The germline V gene encodes CDR1 LGHNT and CDR2 FRNRAP. CDR3 length equals 13 residues. The CDR3 sequence is CASGSRLGETQYF. The CDR3 DNA reads as TGTGCTAGTGGTTCGCGACTAGGGGAGACCCAGTACTTC.

The chain links TRBV28 to TRBJ2-5, with D possibly being TRBD1 (5 bases). The V gene lost 6 bases and the J gene lost 2 bases, with 16 bases spanning the gap. Germline V CDR1 and CDR2: MDHEN, SYDVKM. The CDR3 runs 15 residues. The CDR3 DNA is TGTGCCAGCAGCCCATTGGCAGGGCCACAAGAGACCCAGTACTTC. This codes for CASSPLAGPQETQYF.

The CDR3 DNA is TGTGCCAGCAGTGAGTCTTCAGGGTCCCGCTATGGCTACACCTTC. Translation: CASSESSGSRYGYTF. The genes are TRBV25-1 and TRBJ1-2; D might be TRBD1 (5 bases). V was pared by 3 bases and J by 4 bases, with 15 bases between. This CDR3 has 15 amino acids. In germline, CDR1 is MGHDK, CDR2 SYGVNS.

This clone was seen a single time. The rearrangement uses TRBV7-2 and TRBJ2-5; tentatively, D is TRBD2 (6 bases). The germline gives CDR1 SGHTA, CDR2 FQGNSA. Deletions cut 4 bases from V and 5 bases from J, with 11 bases between. This CDR3 is 13 amino acids long. The CDR3 nucleotides read TGTGCCAGCAGCTCGAGGGCGGGGGAGACCCAGTACTTC. It is translated as CASSSRAGETQYF.

This clone was observed a handful of times. CDR3 protein: CASSLWPGGEVYF. DNA of the CDR3: TGCGCCAGCAGCTTGTGGCCAGGGGGTGAGGTATATTTT. The chain employs TRBV5-1 and TRBJ1-3; 7 bases match TRBD1. Trimming removed 1 base from V and 14 bases from J; junction bases left unmatched: 9. CDR1 and CDR2 from the germline V gene are SGHRS and YFSETQ. The CDR3 is 13 amino acids.

This chain uses TRBV29-1 with TRBJ2-3; no firm D call. CDR3 length: 13 amino acids. The germline gives CDR1 SQVTM, CDR2 ANQGSEA. The V end lost 7 bases, the J end lost 2 bases, and 13 bases lay between the germline ends. The CDR3 DNA sequence: TGCAGCGGGAGAGGAGTCCTCACAGATACGCAGTATTTT. Protein: CSGRGVLTDTQYF.

In its sample, this clone was seen once. The chain uses TRBV5-5 and TRBJ2-2; D unclear. Looked up from germline, CDR1 is SGHKS and CDR2 is YYEKEE (reference sequence). V gave up 0 bases and J gave up 1 base, with 13 bases separating them. The CDR3 length is 17 residues. The CDR3 DNA sequence: TGTGCCAGCAGCTTGGAAGAGGAGCAAGGGAACACCGGGGAGCTGTTTTTT. Translated: CASSLEEEQGNTGELFF.

The chain is built from TRBV28 and TRBJ1-5; 8 bases line up with TRBD1. CDR3 length: 15 residues. Germline V gene sequence: CDR1 MDHEN, CDR2 SYDVKM. J lost 3 bases, V lost 6 bases, and 7 bases had no gene match. Here the CDR3 DNA reads TGTGCCAGCAGCCGACAGGGGAGGAACAATCAGCCCCAGCATTTT. Translating gives CASSRQGRNNQPQHF.

The chain has TRBV18 and TRBJ2-1, with 13 bases matching TRBD2. This CDR3 comprises 15 residues. The V and J ends lost 3 bases and 5 bases, in that order; junction bases with no gene match: 1. The germline V gene encodes CDR1 KGHSH and CDR2 LQKENI. The CDR3 region is CASSPGLAGDNEQFF. Here the CDR3 DNA reads TGTGCCAGCTCACCCGGACTAGCGGGAGACAATGAGCAGTTCTTC.

V usage is TRBV20-1 and J usage is TRBJ2-7; the D gene is possibly TRBD2 (6 bases). CDR1 is DFQATT and CDR2 is SNEGSKA in the germline V gene (reference sequence). This CDR3 is 11 amino acids long. V was shortened by 6 bases and J by 1 base, with 7 bases between the two germline ends. The CDR3 nucleotides are TGCAGTGCCGCGGGGTCCTACGAGCAGTACTTC. Residues: CSAAGSYEQYF.

The genes are TRBV10-1 and TRBJ2-5, with 13 positions matching TRBD2. CDR1 and CDR2 (germline): WNHNN, SYGVQD (reference sequence). V lost 5 bases, J lost 5 bases, and 2 bases stayed unmatched. The CDR3 length is 14 residues. The CDR3 sequence is CASSRTSGGETQYF. The CDR3, as DNA: TGCGCCAGCAGTCGGACTAGCGGGGGTGAGACCCAGTACTTC.

This chain joins TRBV4-3 and TRBJ2-7; 8 bases agree with TRBD2. V gave up 4 bases and J gave up 7 bases; unmatched junction bases: 15. Per germline, CDR1 LGHNA and CDR2 YSLEER. The CDR3 runs 16 residues. CDR3 sequence: CASSLLAGNTQGEQYF. The CDR3 nucleotides are TGCGCCAGCAGCCTTTTAGCGGGAAACACCCAAGGAGAGCAGTACTTC.

A remark on this clone: Within the sample, other DNA sequences also encode this same CDR3. The chain carries TRBV18 and TRBJ2-7; 9 positions match TRBD1. CDR1 and CDR2 (germline): KGHSH, LQKENI. The length of the CDR3 is 15 residues. Germline trimming cut 2 bases from V and 0 bases from J; bases unmatched to any gene: 2. CDR3 nucleotide sequence: TGTGCCAGCTCACCAGGGACAGGGTCCTCCTACGAGCAGTACTTC. Translating it yields CASSPGTGSSYEQYF. The full variable domain, in which reference TRBV18 and TRBJ2-7 provide the parts outside the CDR3, is NAGVMQNPRHLVRRRGQEARLRCSPMKGHSHVYWYRQLPEEGLKFMVYLQKENIIDESGMPKERFSAEFPKEGPSILRIQQVVRGDSAAYFCASSPGTGSSYEQYFGPGTRLTVT.

This clone was observed a few times. The CDR3 DNA follows: TGTGCCAGTACAAGCCGGGACAGCTTCAACTATGGCTACACCTTC. It translates to CASTSRDSFNYGYTF. This chain uses TRBV19 with TRBJ1-2, with 7 bases matching TRBD1. The V gene's germline CDR1 is LNHDA and CDR2 SQIVND (reference sequence). The ends lost 7 bases at V and 2 bases at J; junction bases unmatched: 10. The CDR3 is 15 residues long.

The rearrangement uses TRBV4-1 and TRBJ1-2; D might be TRBD1 (5 bases). This CDR3 is built from 16 residues. Germline CDR1 and CDR2: MGHRA and YSYEKL. V dropped 0 bases and J dropped 7 bases, with 18 bases sitting between them. CDR3 nucleotides: TGCGCCAGCAGCCAAGATCGGTTAGGGGAGGTCGGTGGCTACACCTTC. It is translated as CASSQDRLGEVGGYTF.

This chain uses TRBV20-1 with TRBJ2-1, with 11 bases matching TRBD1. Germline assignment: CDR1 DFQATT and CDR2 SNEGSKA (reference sequence). This CDR3 spans 14 amino acids. V lost 3 bases, J lost 3 bases, and 1 base stayed unmatched. The CDR3 loop is CSASGTGGYNEQFF. DNA of the CDR3: TGCAGTGCTAGTGGGACAGGGGGCTACAATGAGCAGTTCTTC.

This sequence joins TRBV9 and TRBJ2-1, with D maybe TRBD2 (6 bases). The CDR3 is 15 amino acids. CDR1 and CDR2 (germline): SGDLS, YYNGEE. The V gene lost 3 bases and the J gene lost 5 bases, with 15 bases spanning the gap. Here the CDR3 reads CASSGGAKAHNEQFF. In DNA form, the CDR3 reads TGTGCCAGCAGCGGCGGGGCAAAGGCCCACAATGAGCAGTTCTTC.

The chain uses TRBV15 and TRBJ2-7; D is unclear. The CDR3 extends over 12 amino acids. Germline V gene sequence: CDR1 LNHNV, CDR2 YYDKDF (reference sequence). Trimming cost V 0 bases and J 6 bases, with 6 bases left between them. CDR3 nucleotides: TGTGCCACCAGCAGAGATTCTCCCGAGCAGTACTTC. Protein sequence: CATSRDSPEQYF.

This clone was recorded once. V usage is TRBV30 and J usage is TRBJ1-2; D unresolved. V lost 2 bases to trimming and J lost 7 bases, with 20 bases between them. This CDR3 has 15 amino acids. The V gene's germline CDR1 is GTSNPN and CDR2 SVGIG (reference sequence). This CDR3 reads CAWSSPSGSLGGYTF. The CDR3 DNA sequence: TGTGCCTGGAGTTCTCCTTCGGGGTCCTTGGGTGGCTACACCTTC.

This clone was detected only once. This rearrangement joins TRBV3-1 (or the pseudogene TRBV3-2) to TRBJ2-2; TRBD2 matches 8 bases. Germline values: CDR1 LGHDT, CDR2 YNNKEL (reference sequence). This CDR3 has 15 amino acids. V lost 4 bases and J lost 4; bases outside the gene matches: 5. CDR3 sequence reads: CASSLSLAGTGELFF. CDR3 bases: TGTGCCAGCAGCCTCAGCCTAGCGGGCACCGGGGAGCTGTTTTTT.

J is TRBJ1-5 and V is TRBV6-2 or TRBV6-3; no clear D gene. In germline, CDR1 is MNHEY, CDR2 SVGEGT. This CDR3 comprises 13 residues. Trimming stripped 2 bases from V and 8 bases from J, with 10 bases between. CDR3: CASSYEGLKPQHF. Here the CDR3 DNA reads TGTGCCAGCAGTTACGAGGGCTTGAAGCCCCAGCATTTT.

The chain employs TRBV2 and TRBJ1-5; D is undetermined. Germline-derived CDR1 and CDR2 are SNHLY and FYNNEI. V lost 0 bases and J lost 7, with 10 bases in between. CDR3 length equals 14 residues. The CDR3 DNA is TGTGCCAGCAGTGAAGCGTCGGGTATCCAGCCCCAGCATTTT. Its protein product is CASSEASGIQPQHF. The full variable domain, in which reference TRBV2 and TRBJ1-5 provide the parts outside the CDR3, is EPEVTQTPSHQVTQMGQEVILRCVPISNHLYFYWYRQILGQKVEFLVSFYNNEISEKSEIFDDQFSVERPDGSNFTLKIRSTKLEDSAMYFCASSEASGIQPQHFGDGTRLSIL.

V is TRBV5-1 and J is TRBJ2-7, with 11 bases that match TRBD1. The length of the CDR3 is 16 residues. From germline, CDR1 is SGHRS and CDR2 YFSETQ. With 2 bases clipped from V and 1 base from J, the junction kept 5 bases outside the gene matches. The DNA of the CDR3 is TGCGCCAGCAGCTTAACCGGGACAGGGGGTTCCTACGAGCAGTACTTC. The encoded protein is CASSLTGTGGSYEQYF.

The V gene is TRBV4-1, the J gene TRBJ1-2; 8 bases map to TRBD1. This CDR3 spans 15 amino acids. The J segment lost 6 bases and the V segment lost 0 bases, leaving 6 bases of the junction unmatched. In germline, CDR1 is MGHRA, CDR2 YSYEKL. The CDR3 DNA is TGCGCCAGCAGCCAAGATCTAGGACAGGGAAATGGCTACACCTTC. Protein: CASSQDLGQGNGYTF.

The chain couples TRBV11-2 to TRBJ2-3; 10 bases are shared with TRBD2. Germline CDR1 is SGHAT and CDR2 is FQNNGV. This CDR3 is 15 amino acids long. V was clipped by 2 bases and J by 2 bases; unmatched bases: 1. CDR3 nucleotides: TGTGCCAGCAGCTTACTAGCGGGGGTCACAGATACGCAGTATTTT. Translated, it gives CASSLLAGVTDTQYF.

This clone appeared once. CDR3 sequence reads: CASTLAGGKETQYF. The DNA of the CDR3 is TGTGCCAGCACTTTAGCGGGGGGAAAAGAGACCCAGTACTTC. The rearrangement uses TRBV3-1 (or the pseudogene TRBV3-2) and TRBJ2-5, with TRBD2 matching over 10 bases. CDR1 is LGHDT and CDR2 is YNNKEL in the germline V gene (reference sequence). This CDR3 comprises 14 residues. V was pared by 7 bases and J by 3 bases, with 5 bases of the junction left unmatched.

The chain combines TRBV19 with TRBJ1-1; D is uncertain. Trimming left V 6 bases short and J 1 base short, with 27 bases between. CDR1 LNHDA and CDR2 SQIVND come from the germline V gene (reference sequence). CDR3 length equals 19 residues. As DNA, the CDR3 is TGTGCCAGTAGGGACCCAGGAGGCAACACTGAAGATGGGAACACTGAAGCTTTCTTT. Protein sequence: CASRDPGGNTEDGNTEAFF.

The chain employs TRBV19 and TRBJ1-1; maybe TRBD1 (6 bases). V was pared by 5 bases and J by 2 bases, with 18 bases between. CDR3 length: 16 amino acids. Germline V CDR1 and CDR2: LNHDA, SQIVND (reference sequence). CDR3 sequence: CASSSQGSIINTEAFF. In DNA form, the CDR3 reads TGTGCCAGTAGTTCTCAGGGGTCTATAATCAACACTGAAGCTTTCTTT.